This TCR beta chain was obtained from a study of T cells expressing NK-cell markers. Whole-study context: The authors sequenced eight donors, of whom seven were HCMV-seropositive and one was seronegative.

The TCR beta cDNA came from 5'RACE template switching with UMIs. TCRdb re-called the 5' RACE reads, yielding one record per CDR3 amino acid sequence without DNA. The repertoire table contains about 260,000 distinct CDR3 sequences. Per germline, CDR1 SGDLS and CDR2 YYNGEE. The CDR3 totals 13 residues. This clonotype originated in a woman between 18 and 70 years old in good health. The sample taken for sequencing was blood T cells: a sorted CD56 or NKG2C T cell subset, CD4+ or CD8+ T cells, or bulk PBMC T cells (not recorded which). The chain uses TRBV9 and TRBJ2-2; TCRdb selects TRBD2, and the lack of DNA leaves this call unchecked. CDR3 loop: CASSFSAGGELFF. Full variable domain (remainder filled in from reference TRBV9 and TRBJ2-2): DSGVTQTPKHLITATGQRVTLRCSPRSGDLSVYWYQQSLDQGLQFLIQYYNGEERAKGNILERFSAQQFPDLHSELNLSSLELGDSALYFCASSFSAGGELFFGEGSRLTVL.